The rows below give T cell receptor beta chains drawn from one sample of a study of T-cell memory formation after mild COVID-19. Via MiXCR, TCRdb re-called the 5' RACE reads, giving one row per CDR3 protein. The data contain about 400,000 distinct CDR3 sequences, around 22% of them singletons. Sequencing was carried out using PBMCs or a T cell subset sorted from them (not recorded which). These receptors were collected from an adult woman who had mild COVID-19 (a few samples of this study predate the infection). Cell type and time point are not known. Both conserved end residues are part of each CDR3. A D gene is named only where the DNA matches it firmly. The size entry is marked missing in some rows and otherwise reads once, few, many or a size class.

NA	NA	TRBJ1-1	TRBV24-1	CATRTNGPEAFF	TGTGCCACCAGGACTAACGGCCCTGAAGCTTTCTTT
few	NA	TRBJ1-6	TRBV5-1	CASSLGGGKESPLHF	TGCGCCAGCAGCTTGGGAGGAGGGAAGGAGTCACCCCTCCACTTT
NA	TRBD2	TRBJ2-1	TRBV5-6	CASRLRGASGNEQFF	TGTGCCAGCAGACTGCGGGGGGCTAGCGGGAATGAGCAGTTCTTC
many	TRBD2	TRBJ2-7	TRBV6-1	CASTPGTSGGLTYEQYF	TGTGCCAGCACCCCCGGGACTAGCGGGGGTCTTACCTACGAGCAGTACTTC
NA	TRBD1	TRBJ1-1	TRBV7-9	CASSQGDRDNTEAFF	TGTGCCAGCAGCCAGGGGGACAGGGACAACACTGAAGCTTTCTTT
many	TRBD1	TRBJ1-5	TRBV5-1	CASSPGTGPNQPQHF	TGCGCCAGCAGCCCGGGGACAGGGCCAAATCAGCCCCAGCATTTT
few	NA	TRBJ1-1	TRBV12-3/TRBV12-4	CASSFGGGGWSEAFF	TGTGCCAGCAGTTTTGGGGGAGGAGGTTGGTCTGAAGCTTTCTTT
few	TRBD1	TRBJ1-4	TRBV12-3/TRBV12-4	CASSFGTGGATNEKLFF	TGTGCCAGCAGTTTTGGGACAGGGGGTGCAACTAATGAAAAACTGTTTTTT
NA	NA	TRBJ2-5	TRBV20-1	CSVQRWEAQETQYF	TGCAGTGTTCAGAGGTGGGAGGCCCAAGAGACCCAGTACTTC
NA	NA	TRBJ2-2	TRBV12-3/TRBV12-4	CASSGTPNTGELFF	TGTGCCAGCAGCGGGACCCCGAACACCGGGGAGCTGTTTTTT
NA	NA	TRBJ2-4	TRBV2	CASSEALGVGENIQYF	TGTGCCAGCAGTGAAGCCCTAGGGGTGGGGGAAAACATTCAGTACTTC
few	NA	TRBJ2-1	TRBV20-1	CSARESAPYNEQFF	TGCAGTGCTAGAGAAAGCGCACCCTACAATGAGCAGTTCTTC
few	NA	TRBJ2-3	TRBV7-9	CASSQTTPDTQYF	TGTGCCAGCAGCCAGACAACACCTGATACGCAGTATTTT
NA	TRBD2	TRBJ2-7	TRBV3-1	CASSPPSGGSSYEQYF	TGTGCCAGCAGCCCTCCTAGCGGGGGCTCCTCCTACGAGCAGTACTTC
few	TRBD2	TRBJ2-2	TRBV7-2	CASSFTSGRAGGELFF	TGTGCCAGCAGCTTTACTAGCGGGAGAGCCGGGGGGGAGCTGTTTTTT
many	NA	TRBJ2-2	TRBV7-2	CASSLGLLARTGELFF	TGTGCCAGCAGCTTAGGACTTCTCGCTCGGACCGGGGAGCTGTTTTTT
once	TRBD1	TRBJ2-1	TRBV11-3	CASSVPQGAHEQFF	TGTGCCAGCAGCGTGCCCCAGGGGGCACATGAGCAGTTCTTC
NA	NA	TRBJ1-6	TRBV3-1	CASSQGKGFKSPLHF	TGTGCCAGCAGCCAAGGAAAGGGGTTCAAGTCACCCCTCCACTTT
few	NA	TRBJ1-2	TRBV6-5	CASSYSPDYGYTF	TGTGCCAGCAGTTACTCTCCCGATTATGGCTACACCTTC
few	TRBD2	TRBJ2-3	TRBV7-3	CASSLTGLEADTQYF	TGTGCCAGCAGCCTTACGGGACTAGAGGCAGATACGCAGTATTTT
few	NA	TRBJ1-5	TRBV12-3/TRBV12-4	CASSHGSLYSPQHF	TGTGCCAGCAGCCACGGAAGCCTCTATAGCCCCCAGCATTTT
once	NA	TRBJ2-1	TRBV12-3/TRBV12-4	CASSPGLVHNEQFF	TGTGCCAGCAGTCCGGGGTTAGTGCACAATGAGCAGTTCTTC
few	TRBD2	TRBJ2-5	TRBV19	CASRAGKGETQYF	TGTGCCAGCAGAGCGGGGAAGGGGGAGACCCAGTACTTC
NA	NA	TRBJ2-1	TRBV14	CASSQDPGRWDSYNEQFF	TGTGCCAGCAGCCAAGATCCCGGCAGGTGGGACTCCTACAATGAGCAGTTCTTC
many	TRBD1	TRBJ1-1	TRBV7-8	CASSATGVTEAFF	TGTGCCAGCAGCGCTACAGGGGTCACTGAAGCTTTCTTT
NA	TRBD1	TRBJ2-5	TRBV12-3/TRBV12-4	CASSAPGQIETQYF	TGTGCCAGCAGTGCACCGGGACAGATAGAGACCCAGTACTTC
few	TRBD2	TRBJ2-3	TRBV5-1	CASSFPGVAGGTDTQYF	TGCGCCAGCAGCTTCCCCGGGGTAGCGGGGGGCACAGATACGCAGTATTTT
NA	NA	TRBJ2-2	TRBV7-9	CASSLLGDLNTGELFF	TGTGCCAGCAGCTTATTAGGGGACTTGAACACCGGGGAGCTGTTTTTT
once	TRBD2	TRBJ2-7	TRBV20-1	CSAKSDSGRISSYEQYF	TGCAGTGCCAAGTCAGATAGCGGGAGAATTAGTTCCTACGAGCAGTACTTC
NA	NA	TRBJ2-2	TRBV9	CASSVGGGPTGELFF	TGTGCCAGCAGCGTAGGAGGGGGGCCCACCGGGGAGCTGTTTTTT
NA	NA	TRBJ1-4	TRBV6-5	CASSYGQGSGNEKLFF	TGTGCCAGCAGTTACGGTCAGGGTAGCGGGAATGAAAAACTGTTTTTT
NA	NA	TRBJ2-5	TRBV7-9	CASSLADGHF	TGTGCCAGCAGCTTAGCCGACGGGCACTTC
NA	NA	TRBJ2-3	TRBV10-3	CAISESADTQYF	TGTGCCATCAGTGAGTCGGCAGATACGCAGTATTTT
NA	NA	TRBJ1-2	TRBV5-1	CASSLGRGGRDGYTF	TGCGCCAGCAGCTTGGGGCGGGGTGGAAGAGATGGCTACACCTTC
NA	NA	TRBJ1-5	TRBV20-1	CSARDRRGTRHQPQHF	TGCAGTGCTAGAGATCGTCGAGGGACACGACATCAGCCCCAGCATTTT
NA	TRBD1	TRBJ2-1	TRBV5-1	CASSENRGGGEQFF	TGCGCCAGCAGCGAAAACAGGGGTGGTGGTGAGCAGTTCTTC
NA	NA	TRBJ2-1	TRBV5-6	CASSLTRVADEQFF	TGTGCCAGCAGCTTGACCCGGGTAGCAGATGAGCAGTTCTTC
few	NA	TRBJ1-1	TRBV15	CATSRGLETEAFF	TGTGCCACCAGCAGAGGGTTGGAAACTGAAGCTTTCTTT
few	TRBD2	TRBJ2-1	TRBV5-1	CASSFGRESNEQFF	TGCGCCAGCAGCTTCGGGCGGGAGAGCAATGAGCAGTTCTTC
NA	TRBD1	TRBJ2-2	TRBV24-1	CATRGTGESGELFF	TGTGCCACCAGGGGGACAGGGGAGTCCGGGGAGCTGTTTTTT
few	TRBD2	TRBJ2-2	TRBV7-6	CASSLGLAGYISGELFF	TGTGCCAGCAGCTTAGGACTAGCGGGGTATATCTCCGGGGAGCTGTTTTTT
few	NA	TRBJ2-1	TRBV24-1	CATSDLDREGDNEQFF	TGTGCCACCAGTGATTTGGACAGGGAGGGGGATAATGAGCAGTTCTTC
few	TRBD2	TRBJ2-7	TRBV29-1	CSVERGLAGESYEQYF	TGCAGCGTTGAGAGGGGGCTAGCGGGAGAATCCTACGAGCAGTACTTC
NA	NA	TRBJ2-3	TRBV4-1	CASSQEPMTDTQYF	TGCGCCAGCAGCCAAGAACCGATGACAGATACGCAGTATTTT
few	TRBD2	TRBJ2-1	TRBV6-2/TRBV6-3	CARSYSFSGTSGRAVNEQFF	TGTGCCAGAAGTTACTCCTTTTCCGGGACTAGCGGGAGGGCCGTCAATGAGCAGTTCTTC
NA	NA	TRBJ1-2	TRBV5-1	CASSLAEGRGGYTF	TGCGCCAGCAGCTTGGCGGAGGGAAGAGGGGGCTACACCTTC
few	NA	TRBJ2-5	TRBV2	CASSELRQSETQYF	TGTGCCAGCAGTGAATTAAGACAGTCGGAGACCCAGTACTTC
NA	TRBD1	TRBJ1-5	TRBV12-3/TRBV12-4	CASSTTPGGGQPQHF	TGTGCCAGCAGTACCACTCCAGGGGGGGGTCAGCCCCAGCATTTT
NA	TRBD2	TRBJ2-1	TRBV11-2	CASSLWLAGGRSYNEQFF	TGTGCCAGCAGCTTATGGCTAGCGGGGGGGCGGTCCTACAATGAGCAGTTCTTC
NA	TRBD1	TRBJ2-1	TRBV27	CASSSSGQGRYNEQFF	TGTGCCAGCAGTTCCTCGGGACAGGGGAGATACAATGAGCAGTTCTTC
few	TRBD1	TRBJ2-7	TRBV12-3/TRBV12-4	CASRSGQSSYEQYF	TGTGCCAGCAGGTCGGGACAGAGTTCCTACGAGCAGTACTTC
NA	TRBD1	TRBJ2-3	TRBV4-3	CASSQDGRGHTDTQYF	TGCGCCAGCAGCCAAGATGGCAGGGGGCATACAGATACGCAGTATTTT
NA	TRBD2	TRBJ2-1	TRBV6-6	CASREREINEQFF	TGTGCCAGCAGGGAGCGGGAGATAAATGAGCAGTTCTTC
few	NA	TRBJ2-7	TRBV7-2	CASSYTGSYEQYF	TGTGCCAGCAGCTATACAGGGAGTTACGAGCAGTACTTC
NA	NA	TRBJ2-1	TRBV7-3	CASSSYGVLGMYNEQFF	TGTGCCAGCAGCTCTTACGGGGTTCTGGGGATGTACAATGAGCAGTTCTTC
NA	NA	TRBJ1-2	TRBV5-4	CASSLRLVYGYTF	TGTGCCAGCAGCTTACGACTGGTCTATGGCTACACCTTC
NA	NA	TRBJ2-7	TRBV4-3	CASSQDSWPFSSYEQYF	TGCGCCAGCAGCCAAGATTCTTGGCCCTTCAGCTCCTACGAGCAGTACTTC
many	NA	TRBJ1-1	TRBV27	CASSQLSGNTEAFF	TGTGCCAGCAGCCAACTATCGGGGAACACTGAAGCTTTCTTT
few	NA	TRBJ1-2	TRBV5-1	CASSAVGQRGYGYTF	TGCGCCAGCAGCGCCGTCGGACAGCGAGGTTATGGCTACACCTTC